This T cell receptor beta chain stems from a study of cytomegalovirus exposure and HLA in healthy donors. Researchers ran the PCR with 60 Vbeta and 13 Jbeta primers. Produced via immunoSEQ multiplex PCR; TCRdb's table is partial and in-frame only. The sample data list about 200,000 clones. General study results and limits: As a later analysis revealed, most CMV-associated TCR beta chains appeared HLA-restricted.

Worth noting for this clone: What it binds is unknown.

The sequencing input was PBMCs. The sequence came from a girl aged 2 to 10 in good health and CMV-seropositive.

The CDR3 spells CASSLGYRGGWRNNEQFF. The CDR3 DNA is TGTGCCAGCAGCTTAGGTTACAGGGGAGGCTGGCGGAACAATGAGCAGTTCTTC. The genes are TRBV7-8 and TRBJ2-1, with TRBD1 as a possible D gene (7 bases). V was clipped by 1 base and J by 5 bases, with 21 bases between them. CDR1 SGHVS and CDR2 FQNEAQ come from the germline V gene. The CDR3 runs 18 residues.